This T cell receptor (beta chain) was recorded in a study of cytomegalovirus exposure and HLA in healthy donors (dated by TCRdb to about 2017). At the level of the whole study: An earlier analysis of some 550 of the donors reported about 250 Gb of sequence data and some 100 million unique TCR beta sequences from some 180 million T cells. The later analysis used no new phenotypic data to find candidate immune exposures, relying instead on TCR beta sequences and their occurrence across donors. In a later analysis, previously published TCR beta repertoires from more than 500 donors were re-analyzed and high-resolution HLA genotyping was added so that TCR occurrence patterns could be studied. The study profiled the T cell repertoires of around 700 subjects by immunosequencing and related them to cytomegalovirus serostatus. The study was designed to test whether signatures of past pathogen exposure could be identified by cataloging public T cell receptors. An early release that covered some 640 HLA-typed donors contained approximately 300 gigabases of sequencing data and around 80 million unique TCR sequences. Among some 400 genotyped donors of the cohort, an average of approximately 240,000 unique TCR beta nucleotide sequences was sequenced per donor, of which about 18% were non-productive. Along with the approximately 700-subject first cohort, a separate validation cohort of over a hundred different subjects was used. The number of typed donors differed by locus: roughly 629-640 for A, B, C, DRB1 and DQB1; 522 for DQA1; over 600 for DPA1; and roughly 470 for DPB1. Among the approximately 430 genotyped donors, around 81% belonged to the genetic ancestry cluster associated with self-reported Caucasian donors. Donor age, sex, ethnicity and CMV serostatus were compiled together with the repertoire data. Class I and class II HLA loci were covered by the typing at four-digit resolution. All discovery cohort repertoires had been generated on a single sequencing platform. In an earlier analysis of 500 to 650 of the donors, high-throughput TCR beta sequencing was used to judge whether each TCR beta V gene segment behaved as functional or pseudogenic. Five DR-DQ haplotypes were handled as single units for association and clustering because linkage in the cohort was strong. To predict cytomegalovirus infection status, the study brought together high-throughput TCR immunosequencing, statistical association of individual TCRs with disease status, and machine learning. A later genetic analysis took genome-wide SNP genotypes for about three fifths of the 666 donors and used that subset as a discovery cohort. Overall results and qualifications from the work: According to a later genetic analysis, donors in an Asian-associated ancestry cluster had fewer N-insertions in productive TCRs than the approximately 650-donor mean. According to a later analysis, TCR association rates differed among HLA loci, with DRB1 alleles showing the most associated TCRs and HLA-C alleles showing the fewest. Because HLA typing was missing for some donors at each locus, association tests included only the typed subset. A later analysis found that HLA-associated TCR beta chains were more clonally expanded and had lower generation probabilities than equally common non-associated chains. When HLA alleles, especially DR and DQ, strongly co-occurred, attributing TCR associations to individual alleles was difficult. Several of the top co-occurrence clusters appeared to be linked to parvovirus B19, influenza, CMV and Epstein-Barr virus, according to a later analysis. Three of the identified cytomegalovirus-associated TCR beta chains were confirmed in vitro to be specific for cytomegalovirus antigens. Some IMGT-functional V segments, including TRBV6-2 and TRBV6-3, could not be told apart with the 87-base-pair reads, so those segments were excluded. The authors suggested that the approach could potentially be generalized to other disease states and immunological phenotypes. The study listed approximately 150 TCR beta chains as associated with cytomegalovirus. A cluster of highly shared sequence variants was judged likely to be a technical artifact of the sequencing pipeline. The earlier analysis of approximately 590 of the donors excluded some 16 rarely observed V segments, including chromosome 9 orphons, because counts were too low. Correlated functional status among segregating V segments might reflect linkage disequilibrium, but an unknown experimental factor could not be ruled out. Most CMV-associated TCR beta chains appeared to be HLA-restricted in a later analysis, and the HLA associations seemed to be driven largely by CMV exposure. A later analysis associated 16,951 TCR beta sequences with specific HLA alleles at a false discovery rate of 0.05. A further reported finding was that TCR beta sequences accurately predicted the HLA-A and HLA-B alleles for most subjects in the first cohort. Only TCR beta chains were sequenced in this cohort, and the absence of alpha or paired-chain data limited detectable features. In an earlier analysis of some 540 of the donors, most TCR beta V segments appeared in productive rearrangements about 87% or about 30% of the time, broadly matching IMGT annotations. Across donors, most TCR sequences were observed very rarely, whereas some public TCRs were present in many individuals. Immune exposure information for the cohort was limited to CMV serostatus. The classifier was reported to diagnose cytomegalovirus status with high specificity and sensitivity in both the original cohort and the validation cohort. The presence/absence analyses assumed that sequencing depth was roughly uniform across donors, and that assumption may not be true. In a later genetic analysis, a missense DCLRE1C variant was associated with V-gene and J-gene trimming of TCR beta chains, and the association was replicated in an independent cohort.

As encoded in the germline V gene, CDR1 is SQVTM while CDR2 is ANQGSEA. The CDR3 sequence holds 14 residues, the cysteine and phenylalanine included. Of all the DNA, just the CDR3 is kept, 42 bases in frame from base 1. V loses 5 bases of germline sequence and J loses 5 bases, and the interval between the two ends is 18 bases. The cohort consisted of 650 to 700 healthy bone marrow donors. At the time of sampling, every cohort member was nominally healthy, though immune exposures that went unrecorded were likely present. The donor was CMV seropositive and belonged to the group of a few hundred seropositive cohort members. Each donor provided a peripheral blood sample, and peripheral blood mononuclear cells were used for TCR beta sequencing. The Qiagen DNeasy Blood Extraction Kit was used to extract genomic DNA from the blood cell samples. Receptors were amplified or captured by the immunoSEQ multiplex PCR assay. For the multiplex PCR, a mixture combining 60 forward primers for TCR Vbeta segments and 13 reverse primers for TCR Jbeta segments was used. The CDR3 region of rearranged TCR beta genes was amplified from genomic DNA with a multiplex PCR assay. Amplified TCR beta libraries were sequenced as 87-base-pair reads on the Illumina HiSeq System. Concerning the study's data processing: Across the 600 to 700 repertoires, a later analysis counted some 80 million unique TCR beta chains, 9 million to 14 million of which were shared by at least two donors. Raw reads were error-corrected and collapsed into unique sequences by a nearest-neighbor algorithm in which closely related sequences were merged to remove PCR and sequencing errors. To assign V, D and J gene segments, CDR3 sequences were aligned to IMGT reference sequences. For a sequence to be retained, a match of at least six nucleotides was required to both a V gene segment and a J gene segment. Rearrangements were called productive when the CDR3 lacked stop codons and stayed in frame with V and J; all others were non-productive. CDR3 was defined by IMGT convention, running from the second conserved V-encoded cysteine to the conserved J-encoded phenylalanine. In an earlier analysis of approximately 590 of the donors, sequences lacking an unambiguous match to a single V gene segment were excluded. In an earlier analysis of 587 of the donors, V segments were called functional above 56.7% productive rearrangements and were called segregating when the between-donor standard deviation exceeded 5%. A statistical classification framework was built to diagnose cytomegalovirus status from the catalog of TCR beta chain sequences. In a later analysis, TCR nucleotide sequences were compared against IMGT/GENE-DB human TR gene sequences so that V and J genes could be assigned. The TCRdist pipeline was used in a later analysis to assign CDR3 sequences and most-parsimonious VDJ recombination scenarios. In a later analysis, every TCR beta chain was defined by the combination of its CDR3 amino acid sequence and its V-gene family, and reads without a unique V-gene family were dropped. As a way to deal with suspected cross-contamination and a sequencing artifact, a later analysis dropped approximately 590 nucleotide sequences that were highly shared and had low generation probability. In a later analysis, a clonal expansion index was calculated for each public chain from normalized within-repertoire ranks of inferred template counts. In a later analysis, generation probabilities were computed with a VDJ recombination model fitted to out-of-frame rearrangements, and the resulting probabilities were checked against IGoR. A later analysis scored TCR-TCR, TCR-HLA and TCR-CMV co-occurrence with hypergeometric tests, applying a repertoire-size bias correction to TCR pairs. To estimate false discovery rates, a later analysis permuted the HLA or CMV assignments 20 times. In a later analysis, co-occurring TCRs were grouped using DBSCAN, with TCRdist sequence similarity added in when clustering inside HLA-allele-positive subsets. Repertoires with fewer than 30,000 or more than 120,000 public chains, plus five repertoires with anomalous nucleotide sharing, were excluded from co-occurrence clustering. In its TCRdb copy, this immuneACCESS table keeps in-frame sequences only and misses some clones. Where compared with another copy, unresolved V genes explain less than half of these, and the others have no known cause. Clonal size and the V and J genes are those of that table, whereas D and trimming came from the DNA. Recorded for this sample are roughly 100,000 clones; around 77% of them occurred a single time. The ten largest clones capture 9.6% of the sample.

A note on this clone: No antigen is known for it. No much larger clonotype is one base removed from it; base qualities were not supplied.

Sequenced material: PBMCs. The chain is assembled from TRBV29-1 and TRBJ1-1; tentative D gene TRBD1, with 6 bases matching. The clonotype originates from a male donor in good health and CMV-seropositive. This receptor has the CDR3 CSVRYRAQGTEAFF. The nucleotides are TGCAGCGTTCGTTACAGGGCCCAGGGGACTGAAGCTTTCTTT.